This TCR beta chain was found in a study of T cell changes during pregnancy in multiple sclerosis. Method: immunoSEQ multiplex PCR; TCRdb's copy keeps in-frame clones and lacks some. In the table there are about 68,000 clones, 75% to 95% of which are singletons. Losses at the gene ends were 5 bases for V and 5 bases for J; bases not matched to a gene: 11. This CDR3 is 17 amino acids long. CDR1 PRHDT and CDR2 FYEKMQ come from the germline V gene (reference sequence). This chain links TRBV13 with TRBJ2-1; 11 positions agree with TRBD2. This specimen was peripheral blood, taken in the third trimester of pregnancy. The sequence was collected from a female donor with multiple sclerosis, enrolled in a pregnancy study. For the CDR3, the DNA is TGTGCCAGCAGCGCCTCGACTAGCGGGGCTTCTCACAATGAGCAGTTCTTC. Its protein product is CASSASTSGASHNEQFF.